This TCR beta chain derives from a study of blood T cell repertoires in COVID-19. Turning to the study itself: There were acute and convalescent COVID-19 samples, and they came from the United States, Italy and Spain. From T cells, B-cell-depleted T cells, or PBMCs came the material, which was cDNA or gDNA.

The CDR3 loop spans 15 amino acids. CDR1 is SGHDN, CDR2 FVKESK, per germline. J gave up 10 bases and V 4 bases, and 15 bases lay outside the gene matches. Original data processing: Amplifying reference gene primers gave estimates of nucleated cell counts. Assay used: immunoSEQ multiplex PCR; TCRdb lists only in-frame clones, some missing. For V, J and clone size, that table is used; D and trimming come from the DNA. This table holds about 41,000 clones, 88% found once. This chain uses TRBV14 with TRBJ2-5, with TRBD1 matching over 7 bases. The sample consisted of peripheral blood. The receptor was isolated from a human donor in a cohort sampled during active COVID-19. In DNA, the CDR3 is TGTGCCAGCAGCCCCCGGACAGGCATAAGTCTCGGCCAGTACTTC. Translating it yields CASSPRTGISLGQYF.